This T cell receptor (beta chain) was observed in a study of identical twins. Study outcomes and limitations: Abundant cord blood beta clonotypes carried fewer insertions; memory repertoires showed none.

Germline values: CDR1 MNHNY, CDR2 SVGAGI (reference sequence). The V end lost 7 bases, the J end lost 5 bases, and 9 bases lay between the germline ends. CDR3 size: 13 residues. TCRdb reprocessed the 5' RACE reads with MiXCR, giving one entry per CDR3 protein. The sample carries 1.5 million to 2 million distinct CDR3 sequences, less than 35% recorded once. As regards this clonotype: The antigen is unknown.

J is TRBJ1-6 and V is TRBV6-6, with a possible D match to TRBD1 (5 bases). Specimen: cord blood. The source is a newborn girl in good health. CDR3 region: CASTGLNNSPLHF. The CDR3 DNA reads TGTGCCAGCACGGGACTAAATAATTCACCCCTCCACTTT.